A selection of T cell receptor beta chains follows, all from one sample in a study of control samples from healthy donors and cancer patients. The method was immunoSEQ multiplex PCR; TCRdb's version includes in-frame clones alone and lacks a portion of them. The sample has about 49,000 clones, 80% to 90% seen once. Input material: PBMCs. The receptors shown here come from a woman between 50 and 59 years old with lung cancer. Both conserved end residues are part of each CDR3. The D gene is left open where the match is weak. Where a row states a size, it is once, few, many or the class of an expanded clone; other rows omit it.

J gene	D gene	clone size	V gene	CDR3 DNA	CDR3 protein
TRBJ1-1	-	-	TRBV29-1	TGCAGCGTTGAAAGTTTCCTTAACACTGAAGCTTTCTTT	CSVESFLNTEAFF
TRBJ1-5	-	-	TRBV19	TGTGCCAGTAGTGTCGGGACACCCCTGGAGCAGCCCCAGCATTTT	CASSVGTPLEQPQHF
TRBJ1-1	-	-	TRBV4-3	TGCGCCAGCAGCCAAGGTGCAAGCAGATTCACTGAAGCTTTCTTT	CASSQGASRFTEAFF
TRBJ1-1	-	-	TRBV10-2	TGCGCCTCTGGAGAGCGGGAATCCGAAGCTTTCTTT	CASGERESEAFF
TRBJ2-1	-	-	TRBV29-1	TGCAGCGTTGAAGGGGGCCATAATGAGCAGTTCTTC	CSVEGGHNEQFF
TRBJ2-5	-	-	TRBV7-3	TGTGCCAGCAGCTCCAGGGAATTGGGGGAGACCCAGTACTTC	CASSSRELGETQYF
TRBJ1-1	-	-	TRBV7-9	TGTGCCAGCAGCTTCCTAGACAGCTTGGGTGAAGCTTTCTTT	CASSFLDSLGEAFF
TRBJ2-7	-	-	TRBV7-8	TGTGCCAGCAGCTTAAATAATTTCGGCTACGAGCAGTACTTC	CASSLNNFGYEQYF
TRBJ1-1	-	once	TRBV7-9	TGTGCCAGCAGCCGCGACACTGAAGCTTTCTTT	CASSRDTEAFF
TRBJ1-5	-	few	TRBV5-4	TGTGCCAGCAGCTTGGATGGTGGTTATCAGCCCCAGCATTTT	CASSLDGGYQPQHF
TRBJ2-7	-	-	TRBV6-5	TGTGCCAGCAGTTACTCCGAGACGTCGGTGGAGTACTTC	CASSYSETSVEYF
TRBJ2-1	-	-	TRBV11-2	TGTGCCAGCAGCTCAAAAAATGAGCAGTTCTTC	CASSSKNEQFF
TRBJ2-2	-	-	TRBV18	TGTGCCAGCTCACCCTTCAGGGCAACCGGGGAGCTGTTTTTT	CASSPFRATGELFF
TRBJ2-6	-	-	TRBV5-5	TGTGCCAGCAGCTTTACGGTGAACTCTGGGGCCAACGTCCTGACTTTC	CASSFTVNSGANVLTF
TRBJ1-1	TRBD1	-	TRBV3-1/TRBV3-2	TGTGCCAGCAGCCAAACAGGGGCGCGGGGCTTCGCTTTCTTT	CASSQTGARGFAFF
TRBJ1-4	-	-	TRBV9	TGTGCCAGCAGCGTTACTGGGGCGGCTAATGAAAAACTGTTTTTT	CASSVTGAANEKLFF
TRBJ1-2	-	-	TRBV27	TGTGCCAGCAGTTTTTCGGGAAACGGCTACACCTTC	CASSFSGNGYTF
TRBJ2-5	-	-	TRBV5-1	TGCGCCAGCAGCTTGGCGGGAGGAGGGGGCAAAGGGGGAGAGACCCAGTACTTC	CASSLAGGGGKGGETQYF
TRBJ1-1	-	-	TRBV19	TGTGCCAGTAGTTCCCTTGGACGGTACACTGAAGCTTTCTTT	CASSSLGRYTEAFF
TRBJ2-3	TRBD2	-	TRBV19	TGTGCCAGTAGTATAGGCGGGGGGCAGGGGAACACAGATACGCAGTATTTT	CASSIGGGQGNTDTQYF
TRBJ1-5	-	-	TRBV28	TGTGCCAGCAGCTCCGGTCAGCCCCAGCATTTT	CASSSGQPQHF
TRBJ2-5	TRBD2	few	TRBV19	TGTGCCAGTAGTAGGGGACTACAAGAGACCCAGTACTTC	CASSRGLQETQYF
TRBJ1-3	-	-	TRBV6-2/TRBV6-3	TGTGCCAGCAGTTACTCCGCCGACCTCATCTCTGGAAACACCATATATTTT	CASSYSADLISGNTIYF
TRBJ1-1	-	-	TRBV7-3	TGTGCCAGCAGCACTGGGGAGCAGATCCTGAACACTGAAGCTTTCTTT	CASSTGEQILNTEAFF
TRBJ1-5	TRBD1	-	TRBV6-2/TRBV6-3	TGTGCCAGCAGCCCCTATAGAGGGACAGGCCTTAGCAATCAGCCCCAGCATTTT	CASSPYRGTGLSNQPQHF
TRBJ2-7	-	-	TRBV6-5	TGTGCCAGCAGCCGTCCTTGGCAGAGCTCCTACGAGCAGTACTTC	CASSRPWQSSYEQYF
TRBJ2-1	TRBD2	-	TRBV7-8	TGTGCCAGCAGCTCTTGGACTAGCGGGGGACTCAATGAGCAGTTCTTC	CASSSWTSGGLNEQFF
TRBJ1-5	-	-	TRBV19	TGTGCCAGTACGGTGGGGGGTTATAGCAATCAGCCCCAGCATTTT	CASTVGGYSNQPQHF
TRBJ1-3	TRBD1	-	TRBV28	TGTGCCAGCAGTTCGACAGGGGAAAACACCATATATTTT	CASSSTGENTIYF
TRBJ1-6	-	-	TRBV18	TGTGCCAGCTCACCGGAGGGTCTAGATTCACCCCTCCACTTT	CASSPEGLDSPLHF
TRBJ2-7	-	-	TRBV9	TGTGCCAGCAGCGTAGCACAGGCGAGCTCCTACGAGCAGTACTTC	CASSVAQASSYEQYF
TRBJ2-5	-	once	TRBV5-1	TGCGCCAGCTCTAGGATGGGTGAGACCCAGTACTTC	CASSRMGETQYF
TRBJ2-6	-	-	TRBV6-1	TGTGCCAGCAGTGAATGGTCCTCTGGGGCCAACGTCCTGACTTTC	CASSEWSSGANVLTF
TRBJ2-7	-	-	TRBV13	TGTGCCAGCAGCGCCAAAGGGGATCAATACGAGCAGTACTTC	CASSAKGDQYEQYF
TRBJ2-3	TRBD1	-	TRBV2	TGTGCCAGCGATTCCACGAGACCGCCAGGGGGATTGGATACGCAGTATTTT	CASDSTRPPGGLDTQYF
TRBJ1-2	TRBD1	-	TRBV20-1	TGCAGTGCTAGGGAAACAGGGGTCACCTTC	CSARETGVTF
TRBJ1-2	-	once	TRBV2	TGTGCCAGCAGACGGCTCAACTATGGCTACACCTTC	CASRRLNYGYTF
TRBJ2-7	-	-	TRBV4-3	TGCGCCAGCAGCCAAGGACAGTCCAGGTACGAGCAGTACTTC	CASSQGQSRYEQYF
TRBJ1-1	TRBD1	-	TRBV5-1	TGCGCCAGCAGCTTCAGAACAGGGGCCGACACTGAAGCTTTCTTT	CASSFRTGADTEAFF
TRBJ1-6	-	-	TRBV7-9	TGTGCCAGCAGCTTAGCGCTCCTGAATTCACCCCTCCACTTT	CASSLALLNSPLHF
TRBJ1-5	TRBD1	once	TRBV5-1	TGCGCCAGCAGCTTTCAGGGGGAAGGAAAGCCCCAGCATTTT	CASSFQGEGKPQHF
TRBJ1-2	TRBD1	-	TRBV2	TGTGCCAGCAGGGACAGGGACTATGGCTACACCTTC	CASRDRDYGYTF
TRBJ2-2	TRBD1	once	TRBV5-1	TGCGCCAGCAGCTTGGAGCGACAGGGGATCGCGAACACCGGGGAGCTGTTTTTT	CASSLERQGIANTGELFF
TRBJ1-1	-	-	TRBV9	TGTGCCAGCAGCCCCCAGGGACTTCAGAACACTGAAGCTTTCTTT	CASSPQGLQNTEAFF
TRBJ1-6	-	once	TRBV27	TGTGCCAGCAGTCCCAAACTCGGTCCCCTATCAGGTTCACCCCTCCACTTT	CASSPKLGPLSGSPLHF
TRBJ2-6	-	-	TRBV28	TGTGCCAGCAGGCTGGGAGAGGGAAGAAGGGCCAACGTCCTGACTTTC	CASRLGEGRRANVLTF
TRBJ1-2	-	-	TRBV25-1	TGTGCCAGCAGTGACTATTATCCCCCGAGGTACACCTTC	CASSDYYPPRYTF
TRBJ1-2	-	-	TRBV28	TGTGCCAGCAGTCCGGGGCGTATCTATGGCTACACCTTC	CASSPGRIYGYTF
TRBJ2-2	-	-	TRBV5-6	TGTGCCAGCAGCCTAGGCCAGGGTTTCACCGGGGAGCTGTTTTTT	CASSLGQGFTGELFF
TRBJ1-5	-	-	TRBV6-2/TRBV6-3	TGTGCCAGCAGTTACGGTGGGACGGAGCCTAATCAGCCCCAGCATTTT	CASSYGGTEPNQPQHF
TRBJ2-4	TRBD1	-	TRBV19	TGTGCCAGTAGTATTCTAAGCGGGACAGGGCAACTTATCATTCAGTACTTC	CASSILSGTGQLIIQYF
TRBJ1-2	TRBD1	-	TRBV5-1	TGCGCCAGCAGCTCAGGGACAGGGGGATTCTATGGCTACACCTTC	CASSSGTGGFYGYTF